A single T cell receptor beta chain is shown here with its context. This clonotype has at least ten counts. What this receptor recognizes is not known. Per-nucleotide qualities are absent, and no much larger clonotype sits a single base away. This sample is drawn from a study of neurological immune-mediated disorders (dated by TCRdb to about 2019). A note on the overall study: Among the approximately 35 multiple sclerosis patients, relapsing-remitting MS accounted for around 30 and secondary progressive MS accounted for 3. The study compared peripheral blood TCR-beta repertoires of HTLV-I-associated myelopathy (HAM/TSP) patients, multiple sclerosis patients and healthy controls using UMI-based sequencing. The 95 to 110 TCR-beta libraries covered PBMC samples along with longitudinal samples, technical triplicates, and paired sorted CD4+ and CD8+ T-cell subsets. The cohort included approximately 70 subjects: approximately 14 with HAM/TSP, roughly 35 with multiple sclerosis, and 20 or so healthy controls.

CDR1 and CDR2, looked up from the germline V gene (reference sequence), are SGHKS and YYEKEE. From the cysteine up to the phenylalanine, the CDR3 has a length of 14 residues. The DNA shown is the 42-base CDR3, in frame from base 1. V is pruned by 5 bases and J by 3 bases, leaving 5 bases of the junction without a gene match. cDNA was synthesized by template-switch 5'RACE using a primer carrying a 10-nucleotide random unique molecular identifier by which each TCR transcript was tagged. Over 180 million TCR-beta sequences, covering 15-18 subjects, were produced in each sequencing run. The RNeasy kit was used for extraction of total RNA. The KAPA Real-time Library Amplification kit was used to amplify TCR-beta VDJ regions with primers for the TCR constant region and the 5'RACE anchor. A first PCR added sample indexes and Illumina adaptors, and a second PCR then raised library yield. After Ampure bead purification, the roughly 650 bp TCR product was size-selected on a 2% E-gel SizeSelection system. Before pooling, library quality was assessed on a Bioanalyzer, concentration was determined with Qubit, and library quantification was performed with the Kapa Library Quantification kit. An Illumina HiSeq 2500 sequenced the libraries paired-end 2 x 150 bp. To increase sequence diversity, about 25-30% phiX was spiked into each library pool. The published analysis was carried out like this. The quality-filtered reads were processed with the UMI-based MiGEC pipeline, whose error correction step removed more than 90% of the raw TCR sequences. IMGT germline references were used for alignment of VDJ genes, and clonotypes were defined by a unique CDR3 amino acid sequence together with V-J genes. Clonal expansion, Shannon diversity, and CDR3 relatedness (CalcPairwiseDistances, ClusterSamples) were evaluated with VDJtools, and phylogenetic trees were built with CLCbio workbench. Expanded clones were defined as having at least 8 unique UMIs, based on coefficient-of-variation modelling across technical triplicates. TCRdb took the public reads, trimmed them with fastp at Q25, ran MiXCR for clone calling and kept in-frame beta chains. One record per CDR3 amino acid sequence lists the most common genes and DNA. The V and J calls reflect TCRdb's pipeline rather than the authors' work. The table for this sample lists roughly 67,000 distinct CDR3 sequences; 3.5% to 4.5% of them were counted only once. Of the sample, roughly 2.7% is held by the ten largest clones.

Libraries from unsorted PBMCs were made from 2 million PBMCs kept in RNAlater at -80 degrees C until RNA extraction. Multiple sclerosis patients were enrolled in a US clinical protocol evaluating disease progression by magnetic resonance imaging. Peripheral blood was subjected to Ficoll-Hypaque density gradient centrifugation to isolate PBMCs, which were then cryopreserved in liquid nitrogen. Results the study describes overall, beyond this receptor: The MS cluster showed no association with clinical or MRI features, and the authors stated that larger cohorts are needed. Across subjects, expanded clones never shared an identical CDR3 amino acid sequence, which suggests that the TCR-beta repertoires in every group were private. The highest TCR clonal expansion was observed in HAM/TSP patients, whereas the lowest was observed in MS patients, even when compared with healthy controls. Phylogenetic analysis grouped repertoires from 18 of 34 MS patients into a cluster of related CDR3 sequences, suggesting a possible repertoire-level signature.

The receptor was derived from a man over 45 with multiple sclerosis. The chain is encoded by TRBV5-5 joined to TRBJ2-5, and 9 junction bases match TRBD1. Sequenced: PBMCs. Read as DNA, the sequence is TGTGCCAGCAGAAAGAGACAGGGGGAAGAGACCCAGTACTTC. Its protein reads: CASRKRQGEETQYF. Full variable domain (CDR3 extended with the reference TRBV5-5 and TRBJ2-5 proteins): DAGVTQSPTHLIKTRGQQVTLRCSPISGHKSVSWYQQVLGQGPQFIFQYYEKEERGRGNFPDRFSARQFPNYSSELNVNALLLGDSALYLCASRKRQGEETQYFGPGTRLLVL.